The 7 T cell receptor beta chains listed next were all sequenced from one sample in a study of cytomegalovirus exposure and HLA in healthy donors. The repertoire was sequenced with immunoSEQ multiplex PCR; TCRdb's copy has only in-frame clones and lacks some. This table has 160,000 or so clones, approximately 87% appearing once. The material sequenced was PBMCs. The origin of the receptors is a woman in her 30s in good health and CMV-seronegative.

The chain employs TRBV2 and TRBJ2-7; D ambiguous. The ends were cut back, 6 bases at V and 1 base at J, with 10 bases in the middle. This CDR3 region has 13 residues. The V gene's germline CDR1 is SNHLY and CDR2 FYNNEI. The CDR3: CASSEKPSYEQYF. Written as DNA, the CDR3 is TGTGCCAGCAGCGAAAAGCCTTCCTACGAGCAGTACTTC.

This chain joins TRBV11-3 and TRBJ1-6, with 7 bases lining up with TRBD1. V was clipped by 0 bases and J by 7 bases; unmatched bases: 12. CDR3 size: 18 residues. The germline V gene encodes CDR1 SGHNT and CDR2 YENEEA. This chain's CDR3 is CASSLDTRGTEPNSPLHF. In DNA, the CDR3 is TGTGCCAGCAGCTTAGACACACGCGGGACAGAGCCAAATTCACCCCTCCACTTT. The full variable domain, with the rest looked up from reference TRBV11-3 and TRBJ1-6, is EAGVVQSPRYKIIEKKQPVAFWCNPISGHNTLYWYLQNLGQGPELLIRYENEEAVDDSQLPKDRFSAERLKGVDSTLKIQPAELGDSAVYLCASSLDTRGTEPNSPLHFGNGTRLTVT.

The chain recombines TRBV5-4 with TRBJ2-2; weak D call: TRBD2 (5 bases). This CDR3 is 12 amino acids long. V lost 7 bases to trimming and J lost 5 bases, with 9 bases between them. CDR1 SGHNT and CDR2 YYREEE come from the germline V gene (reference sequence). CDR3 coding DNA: TGTGCCAGCGACGGCGGGACCGGGGAGCTGTTTTTT. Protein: CASDGGTGELFF.

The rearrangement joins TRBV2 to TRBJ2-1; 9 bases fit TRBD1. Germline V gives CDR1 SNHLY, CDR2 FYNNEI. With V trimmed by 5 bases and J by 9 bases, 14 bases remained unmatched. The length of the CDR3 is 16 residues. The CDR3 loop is CASSTRGTGRGSEQFF. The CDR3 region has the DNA TGTGCCAGCAGTACAAGGGGGACAGGGCGCGGAAGTGAGCAGTTCTTC. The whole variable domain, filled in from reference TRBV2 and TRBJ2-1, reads EPEVTQTPSHQVTQMGQEVILRCVPISNHLYFYWYRQILGQKVEFLVSFYNNEISEKSEIFDDQFSVERPDGSNFTLKIRSTKLEDSAMYFCASSTRGTGRGSEQFFGPGTRLTVL.

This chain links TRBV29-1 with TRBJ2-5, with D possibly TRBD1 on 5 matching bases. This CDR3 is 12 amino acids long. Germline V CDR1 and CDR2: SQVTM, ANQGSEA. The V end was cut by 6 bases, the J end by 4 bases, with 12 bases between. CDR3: CSVAVQGETQYF. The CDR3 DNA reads TGCAGCGTCGCGGTCCAGGGAGAGACCCAGTACTTC.

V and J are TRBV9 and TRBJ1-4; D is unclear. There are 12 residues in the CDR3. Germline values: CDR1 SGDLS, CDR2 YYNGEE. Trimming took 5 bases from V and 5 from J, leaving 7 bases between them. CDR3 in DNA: TGTGCCAGCAGTCCAGGAAATGAAAAACTGTTTTTT. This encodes CASSPGNEKLFF.

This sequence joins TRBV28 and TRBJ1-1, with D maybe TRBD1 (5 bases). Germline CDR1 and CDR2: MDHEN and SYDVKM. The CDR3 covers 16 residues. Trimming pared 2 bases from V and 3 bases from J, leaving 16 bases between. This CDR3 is CASSLGGASGDTEAFF. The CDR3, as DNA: TGTGCCAGCAGTTTAGGAGGGGCTTCTGGGGACACTGAAGCTTTCTTT.